Following are 17 T cell receptor beta chains from one sample sequenced in a study of cytomegalovirus exposure and HLA in healthy donors. This PCR relied on a set of 60 Vbeta primers and 13 Jbeta primers. Libraries were prepared by immunoSEQ multiplex PCR; TCRdb keeps only in-frame clonotypes and omits some of them. This sample has more than 95,000 clones, with roughly 15% found just once. Material: PBMCs. The receptors come from a female donor in good health and CMV-seronegative.

This clone was observed a handful of times. This rearrangement joins TRBV18 to TRBJ2-6; TRBD1 matches at 12 bases. Germline trimming cut 2 bases from V and 3 bases from J; bases unmatched to any gene: 8. From germline, CDR1 is KGHSH and CDR2 LQKENI. This CDR3 is 19 amino acids long. CDR3 in DNA: TGTGCCAGCTCACCAAGAGGGACAGGGGGCATTGGTGGGGCCAACGTCCTGACTTTC. Protein product: CASSPRGTGGIGGANVLTF. The full variable domain, completed using reference TRBV18 and TRBJ2-6, is NAGVMQNPRHLVRRRGQEARLRCSPMKGHSHVYWYRQLPEEGLKFMVYLQKENIIDESGMPKERFSAEFPKEGPSILRIQQVVRGDSAAYFCASSPRGTGGIGGANVLTFGAGSRLTVL.

This clone showed up just a few times. The chain joins TRBV13 to TRBJ2-5, with D possibly TRBD1 on 6 matching bases. This CDR3 is built from 14 residues. V was pared by 3 bases and J by 5 bases, with 13 bases between. CDR1 PRHDT and CDR2 FYEKMQ come from the germline V gene (reference sequence). The CDR3 DNA sequence: TGTGCCAGCAGCTTCAGGGGTGGTGGGGAGACCCAGTACTTC. It yields the protein CASSFRGGGETQYF.

In its sample, this clone was seen a few times. The chain joins TRBV5-1 to TRBJ2-3; 13 positions match TRBD2. V shed 4 bases, J shed 3 bases, and the junction held 5 bases outside the gene matches. This CDR3 comprises 16 residues. CDR1 and CDR2 from the germline V gene are SGHRS and YFSETQ. The CDR3 DNA reads as TGCGCCAGCAGCGATACTAGCGGGGGGGGGACAGATACGCAGTATTTT. This sequence encodes CASSDTSGGGTDTQYF.

This rearrangement joins TRBV23-1 to TRBJ2-2, with TRBD2 matching 11 bases. TRBV23-1 is assigned to the ORF class and has an uncertain function. The V segment lost 0 bases and the J segment 3 bases; nucleotides outside the gene matches: 3. CDR3 length equals 17 residues. The CDR3 spells CASSQSSGGADTGELFF. In nucleotides, the CDR3 is TGCGCCAGCAGTCAATCTAGCGGGGGGGCAGACACCGGGGAGCTGTTTTTT.

The J gene is TRBJ1-5, the V gene TRBV7-2, with D unclear. V dropped 1 base and J dropped 0 bases, with 7 bases sitting between them. This CDR3 comprises 15 residues. Germline V gene sequence: CDR1 SGHTA, CDR2 FQGNSA. Here the CDR3 DNA reads TGTGCCAGCAGCTTAGGTGTATTTAGCAATCAGCCCCAGCATTTT. Translation gives CASSLGVFSNQPQHF.

This clone was detected only a few times. The genes are TRBV5-1 and TRBJ2-2, with a tentative D call TRBD1 (6 bases). The ends were cut back, 1 base at V and 2 bases at J, with 9 bases in the middle. Germline-derived CDR1 and CDR2 are SGHRS and YFSETQ. This CDR3 spans 15 amino acids. The CDR3 sequence is CASSLRGHNTGELFF. In DNA, the CDR3 is TGCGCCAGCAGCTTGCGGGGACATAACACCGGGGAGCTGTTTTTT.

Only a few counts were recorded for this clone. This chain connects TRBV30 to TRBJ2-3, with D possibly TRBD2 on 5 matching bases. V was trimmed by 0 bases and J by 0 bases, leaving 13 bases between them. CDR3 length equals 16 residues. The germline V gene encodes CDR1 GTSNPN and CDR2 SVGIG (reference sequence). CDR3 loop: CAWSVSTRTSTDTQYF. CDR3 nucleotides: TGTGCCTGGAGTGTTAGTACTAGAACTAGCACAGATACGCAGTATTTT.

The rearrangement uses TRBV29-1 and TRBJ2-2, with a tentative D call TRBD1 (5 bases). The germline gives CDR1 SQVTM, CDR2 ANQGSEA. The CDR3 totals 14 residues. Trimming left V 7 bases short and J 6 bases short, with 18 bases between. CDR3 nucleotides: TGCAGCGCAATTATGGGGCTTTCGGCCGGGGAGCTGTTTTTT. Residues: CSAIMGLSAGELFF.

This clone was picked up one time. This chain uses TRBV6-6 with TRBJ2-1; D ambiguous. The CDR3 consists of 14 residues. Germline V gene sequence: CDR1 MNHNY, CDR2 SVGAGI (reference sequence). Trimming removed 3 bases at V and 3 bases at J, with 9 bases between. The CDR3 DNA is TGTGCCAGCAGTTATTTTGAGGTCTACAATGAGCAGTTCTTC. Translated: CASSYFEVYNEQFF.

The sample holds a few counts of this clone. The DNA of the CDR3 is TGTGCCAGCAGTACCGGGACAGGGAACGAAAAACTGTTTTTT. Protein: CASSTGTGNEKLFF. The chain employs TRBV28 and TRBJ1-4; 9 bases map to TRBD1. This CDR3 contains 14 residues. The V segment lost 5 bases and the J segment 8 bases; nucleotides outside the gene matches: 6. CDR1 and CDR2 from the germline V gene are MDHEN and SYDVKM. Looking up the rest from reference TRBV28 and TRBJ1-4 gives the full variable domain: DVKVTQSSRYLVKRTGEKVFLECVQDMDHENMFWYRQDPGLGLRLIYFSYDVKMKEKGDIPEGYSVSREKKERFSLILESASTNQTSMYLCASSTGTGNEKLFFGSGTQLSVL.

For this clone: The junction and the germline gene differ at one end; a read error may be behind it. In the same sample, other DNA sequences code for this CDR3. The V and J genes are TRBV6-5 and TRBJ2-7, with TRBD2 identical over 14 bases. This CDR3 has 14 residues. CDR1 and CDR2 (germline): MNHEY, SVGAGI. CDR3 amino acids: CASRGTSGRGEQYF. CDR3 DNA sequence: TGCGCCAGCAGGGGGACTAGCGGGAGAGGCGAGCAGTACTTC.

This rearrangement joins TRBV28 to TRBJ1-2; D gene unclear. Per germline, CDR1 MDHEN and CDR2 SYDVKM. The CDR3 contains 19 residues. With 4 bases removed from V and 4 bases from J, the gap between germline ends came to 28 bases. CDR3 protein: CASSSPHGQAGRPPYGYTF. DNA of the CDR3: TGTGCCAGCAGTTCCCCCCATGGTCAGGCGGGCCGTCCCCCCTATGGCTACACCTTC.

The rearrangement uses TRBV6-1 and TRBJ2-1; a possible D gene is TRBD2 (7 bases). Germline CDR1 is MNHNS and CDR2 is SASEGT. Between the trimmed V and J ends, which lost 8 bases and 0 bases, there was a span of 11 bases. This CDR3 is built from 14 residues. CDR3 bases: TGTGCCAGCTGGGAGGGGGTCTCCTACAATGAGCAGTTCTTC. Its protein product is CASWEGVSYNEQFF.

This clone has more than one count but fewer than ten. The CDR3 DNA reads as TGCGCCAGCAGCTTGGTGTCAGGTCAGGTTGATGGCTACACCTTC. Translated, it gives CASSLVSGQVDGYTF. The chain links TRBV5-1 to TRBJ1-2; D unclear. This CDR3 region has 15 residues. From germline, CDR1 is SGHRS and CDR2 YFSETQ. Trimming took 0 bases from V and 6 from J, leaving 15 bases between them.

The chain is built from TRBV18 and TRBJ2-3; D remains unclear. CDR1 is KGHSH, CDR2 LQKENI, per germline. This CDR3 comprises 14 residues. The germline V and J ends were trimmed by 0 bases and 1 base, with 5 bases remaining between them. CDR3 DNA: TGTGCCAGCTCACCACCGGTAGGCACAGATACGCAGTATTTT. It specifies CASSPPVGTDTQYF.

The chain couples TRBV9 to TRBJ2-5; TRBD1 might be the D (6 bases). Germline V gene data show CDR1 as SGDLS and CDR2 as YYNGEE. V lost 0 bases to trimming and J lost 1 base, with 10 bases between them. The CDR3 extends over 15 amino acids. CDR3 DNA: TGTGCCAGCAGCGTAGGGGGGCGGGCCCAAGAGACCCAGTACTTC. It yields the protein CASSVGGRAQETQYF.

The sample holds a few counts of this clone. This chain connects TRBV7-2 to TRBJ2-7, with 9 bases fitting TRBD2. Losses at the gene ends were 5 bases for V and 2 bases for J; bases not matched to a gene: 7. Germline V gene sequence: CDR1 SGHTA, CDR2 FQGNSA. The CDR3 has 15 amino acids. The CDR3 region has the DNA TGTGCCAGCAGCAGGGAAGCGGGGGGACCCTACGAGCAGTACTTC. It encodes CASSREAGGPYEQYF.